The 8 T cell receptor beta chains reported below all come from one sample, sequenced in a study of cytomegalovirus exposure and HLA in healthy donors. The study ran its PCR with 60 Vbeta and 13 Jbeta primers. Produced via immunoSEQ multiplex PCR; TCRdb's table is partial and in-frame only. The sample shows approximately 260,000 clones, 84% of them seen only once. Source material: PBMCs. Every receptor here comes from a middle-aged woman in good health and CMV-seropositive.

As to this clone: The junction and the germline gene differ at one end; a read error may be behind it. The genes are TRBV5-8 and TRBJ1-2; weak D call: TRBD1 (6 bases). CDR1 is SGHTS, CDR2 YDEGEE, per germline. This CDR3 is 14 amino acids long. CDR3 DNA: TGTGCCGGCAGCTTGATGGGGGCTCATGGTGGCTACACCTTC. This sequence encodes CAGSLMGAHGGYTF.

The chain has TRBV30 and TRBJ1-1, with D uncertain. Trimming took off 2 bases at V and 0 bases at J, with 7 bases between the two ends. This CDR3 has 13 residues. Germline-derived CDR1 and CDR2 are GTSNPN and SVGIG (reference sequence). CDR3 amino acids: CAWSNSVNTEAFF. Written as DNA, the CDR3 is TGTGCCTGGAGTAATTCGGTGAACACTGAAGCTTTCTTT. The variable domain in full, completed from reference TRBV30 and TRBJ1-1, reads SQTIHQWPATLVQPVGSPLSLECTVEGTSNPNLYWYRQAAGRGLQLLFYSVGIGQISSEVPQNLSASRPQDRQFILSSKKLLLSDSGFYLCAWSNSVNTEAFFGQGTRLTVV.

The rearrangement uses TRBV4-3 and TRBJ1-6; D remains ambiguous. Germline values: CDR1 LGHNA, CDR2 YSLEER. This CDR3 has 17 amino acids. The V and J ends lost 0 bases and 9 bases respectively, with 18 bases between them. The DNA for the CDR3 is TGCGCCAGCAGCCAAGACCCAACGTCCGCTACGGGTTCACCCCTCCACTTT. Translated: CASSQDPTSATGSPLHF.

The CDR3 protein is CASSPLPSTDTQYF. The CDR3, as DNA: TGTGCCAGCAGTCCACTCCCGTCCACAGATACGCAGTATTTT. The V gene is TRBV27, the J gene TRBJ2-3; D ambiguous. CDR3 length equals 14 residues. The V end was cut by 5 bases, the J end by 2 bases, with 11 bases between. Germline V CDR1 and CDR2: MNHEY, SMNVEV (reference sequence).

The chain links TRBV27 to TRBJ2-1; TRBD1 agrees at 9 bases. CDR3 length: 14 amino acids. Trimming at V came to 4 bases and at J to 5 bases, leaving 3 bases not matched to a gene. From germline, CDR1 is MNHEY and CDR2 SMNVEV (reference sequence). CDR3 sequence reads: CASSSGQGNNEQFF. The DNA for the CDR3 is TGTGCCAGCAGTTCGGGACAGGGCAACAATGAGCAGTTCTTC.

CDR3 bases: TGTGCCAGCAGCCTCCTCTCCGGGAATAACTATGGCTACACCTTC. It is translated as CASSLLSGNNYGYTF. The rearrangement uses TRBV9 and TRBJ1-2; no reliable D call. This CDR3 is built from 15 residues. Looked up from germline, CDR1 is SGDLS and CDR2 is YYNGEE. Trimming shortened V by 4 bases and J by 1 base, and 14 bases separated the two germline ends. Looking up the rest from reference TRBV9 and TRBJ1-2 gives the full variable domain: DSGVTQTPKHLITATGQRVTLRCSPRSGDLSVYWYQQSLDQGLQFLIQYYNGEERAKGNILERFSAQQFPDLHSELNLSSLELGDSALYFCASSLLSGNNYGYTFGSGTRLTVV.

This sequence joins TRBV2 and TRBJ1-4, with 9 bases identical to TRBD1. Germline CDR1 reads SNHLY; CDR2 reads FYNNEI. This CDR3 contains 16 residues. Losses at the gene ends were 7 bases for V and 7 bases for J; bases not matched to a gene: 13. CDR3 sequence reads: CASNLQGAGVGEKLFF. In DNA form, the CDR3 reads TGTGCCAGCAACTTACAGGGGGCGGGCGTCGGTGAAAAACTGTTTTTT.

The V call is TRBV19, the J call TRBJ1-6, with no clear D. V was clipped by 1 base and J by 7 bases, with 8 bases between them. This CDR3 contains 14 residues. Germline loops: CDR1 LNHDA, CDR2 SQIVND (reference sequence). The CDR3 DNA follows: TGTGCCAGTAGTATAGTGGCCGGGAATTCACCCCTCCACTTT. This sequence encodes CASSIVAGNSPLHF. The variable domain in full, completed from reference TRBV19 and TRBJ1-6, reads DGGITQSPKYLFRKEGQNVTLSCEQNLNHDAMYWYRQDPGQGLRLIYYSQIVNDFQKGDIAEGYSVSREKKESFPLTVTSAQKNPTAFYLCASSIVAGNSPLHFGNGTRLTVT.